This T cell receptor beta chain was captured in a study of blood T cell repertoires in COVID-19. Background on the study: Samples of COVID-19 (acute and convalescent) were obtained from the United States, Italy and Spain. Sample material is recorded as cDNA or gDNA derived from T cells, B-cell-depleted T cells, or PBMCs.

The CDR3 extends over 14 amino acids. V was pared by 6 bases and J by 0 bases, with 2 bases of the junction left unmatched. Germline V gene data show CDR1 as LNHDA and CDR2 as SQIVND (reference sequence). Regarding this clone: Other DNA sequences in the same sample also yield this CDR3.

How the authors handled the data: Counts of nucleated cells, estimated from reference gene primer amplification, were obtained. Some clones are missing from TCRdb's copy, which holds only in-frame ones; the method was immunoSEQ multiplex PCR. From that table come the V and J calls and clone size; the DNA was used to work out D and trimming. The repertoire holds more than 400,000 clones, with approximately 83% as singletons. The sample consisted of peripheral blood. The chain couples TRBV19 to TRBJ2-7, with 10 bases fitting TRBD2. This clonotype was sampled from a human donor in a cohort sampled during active COVID-19. The CDR3 region has the DNA TGTGCCAGTAGGTTAGCGGGAGGCTCCTACGAGCAGTACTTC. This codes for CASRLAGGSYEQYF.